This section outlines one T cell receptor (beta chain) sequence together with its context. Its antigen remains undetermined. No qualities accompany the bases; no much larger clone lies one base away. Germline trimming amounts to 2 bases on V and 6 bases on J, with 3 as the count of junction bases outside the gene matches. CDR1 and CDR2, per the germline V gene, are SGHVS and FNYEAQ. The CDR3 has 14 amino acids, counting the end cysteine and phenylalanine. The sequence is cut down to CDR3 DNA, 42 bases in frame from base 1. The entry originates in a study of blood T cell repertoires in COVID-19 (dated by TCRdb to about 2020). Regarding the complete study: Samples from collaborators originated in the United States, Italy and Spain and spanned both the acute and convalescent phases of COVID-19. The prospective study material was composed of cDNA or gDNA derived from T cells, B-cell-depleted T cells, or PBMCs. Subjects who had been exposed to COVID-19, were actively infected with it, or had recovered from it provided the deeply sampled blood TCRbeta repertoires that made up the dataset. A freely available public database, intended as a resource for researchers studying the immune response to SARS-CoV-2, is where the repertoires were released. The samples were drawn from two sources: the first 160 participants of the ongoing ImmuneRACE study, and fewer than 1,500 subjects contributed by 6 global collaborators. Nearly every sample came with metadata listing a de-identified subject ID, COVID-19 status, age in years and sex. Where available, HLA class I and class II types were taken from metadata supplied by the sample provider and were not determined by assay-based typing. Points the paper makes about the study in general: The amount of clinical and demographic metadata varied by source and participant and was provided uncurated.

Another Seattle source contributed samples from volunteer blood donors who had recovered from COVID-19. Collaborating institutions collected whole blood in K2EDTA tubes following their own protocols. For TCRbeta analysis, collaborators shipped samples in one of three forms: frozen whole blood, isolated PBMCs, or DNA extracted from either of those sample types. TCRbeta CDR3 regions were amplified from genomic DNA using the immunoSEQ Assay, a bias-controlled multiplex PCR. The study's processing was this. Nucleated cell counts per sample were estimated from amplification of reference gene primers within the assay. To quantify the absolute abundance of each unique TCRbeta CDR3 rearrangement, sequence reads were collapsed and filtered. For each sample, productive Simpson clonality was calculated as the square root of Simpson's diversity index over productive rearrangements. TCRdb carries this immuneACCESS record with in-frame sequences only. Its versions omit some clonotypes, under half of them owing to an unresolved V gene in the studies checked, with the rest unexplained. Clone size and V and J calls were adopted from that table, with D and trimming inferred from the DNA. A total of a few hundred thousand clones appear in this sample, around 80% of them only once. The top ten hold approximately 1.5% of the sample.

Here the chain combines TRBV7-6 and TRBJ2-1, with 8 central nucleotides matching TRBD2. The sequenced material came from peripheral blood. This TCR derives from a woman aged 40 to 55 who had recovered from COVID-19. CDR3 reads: CASSLLAGINEQFF. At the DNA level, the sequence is TGTGCCAGCAGCTTATTAGCGGGGATCAATGAGCAGTTCTTC.